This section outlines one T cell receptor beta chain sequence together with its context. The target antigen is unknown. The data derive from a study of radiation and T cells in renal cell carcinoma. Study observations and caveats: In blood, top tumor clones expanded by 2 weeks, shrinking by 4.

Time point reported: blood 4 weeks post-SBRT, at nephrectomy. As for treatment: 15 Gy SBRT to primary tumor, nephrectomy 4 weeks later. Method: immunoSEQ multiplex PCR; TCRdb's copy keeps in-frame clones and lacks some. The table has around 29,000 clones, roughly 80% seen once. Germline CDR1 and CDR2: SEHNR and FQNEAQ (reference sequence). The CDR3 spans 17 residues. V was pared by 4 bases and J by 6 bases, with 11 bases of the junction left unmatched. The clonotype comes from a man in his sixties with renal cell carcinoma. The starting material was blood, obtained from a patient whose treatment included radiotherapy and nephrectomy. The rearrangement uses TRBV7-9 and TRBJ2-1; 11 nucleotides match TRBD2. The CDR3 DNA sequence: TGTGCCAGCAGCTACGCTAGTGGGACTAGCGGCCTCAATGAGCAGTTCTTC. Its protein is CASSYASGTSGLNEQFF.